This TCR beta chain was recorded in a study of shared clonotypes between healthy human individuals. Per the original methods: Filtering of immunoSEQ junctional sequences could not match full-length read filtering. Assay used: immunoSEQ multiplex PCR; TCRdb lists only in-frame clones, some missing. The V and J calls and the clone size are those of that table, but D and trimming were determined from the DNA. The data contain about 680,000 clones, under 80% of them singletons. The study, taken as a whole, reports: Non-shared clonotypes displayed generation probabilities falling below those of clonotypes present in all four donors.

Note on this clone: Its antigen is not identified. Other nucleotide sequences from this sample produce the same CDR3.

The source of this sequence is a woman aged 25-40 years in good health. Sequencing was performed on memory CD4+ T cells sorted from blood. As for subset: CD45RA-negative fraction.

Here the CDR3 DNA reads TGTGCCAGCAGTTCTCAGGTGAACACTGAAGCTTTCTTT. This sequence encodes CASSSQVNTEAFF. The chain carries TRBV28 and TRBJ1-1; the D is unclear. CDR3 length: 13 residues. CDR1 and CDR2 from the germline V gene are MDHEN and SYDVKM. V was pared by 4 bases and J by 0 bases, with 6 bases between.